These T cell receptor beta chains were read from a single sample in a study of CD8+CD57+ T cells in acquired aplastic anemia. MiXCR, applied by TCRdb to the reads, yields one record per CDR3 protein. This sample has a few hundred thousand distinct CDR3 sequences; roughly 68% occur once, and the top ten carry more than 3.5%. The material sequenced was sorted CD4+, CD8+, or CD8+CD57+ T cells (not recorded which) from PBMCs. These receptors came from a human donor in good health, serving as a control. Each CDR3 is given with its conserved first and last residue. The D gene is left open where the match is weak. Clone size is given for some rows only: seen once, a few or many times, or a class if the clone is expanded.

v_call	j_call	clone_size	d_call	cdr3_aa	cdr3_nt
TRBV4-3	TRBJ2-3	-	TRBD1	CASRRGDREFDTQYF	TGCGCCAGCAGGCGCGGGGACAGGGAATTCGATACGCAGTATTTT
TRBV4-3	TRBJ1-4	many	-	CASSHRGQSEKLFF	TGCGCCAGCAGCCATCGCGGACAGAGTGAAAAACTGTTTTTT
TRBV27	TRBJ1-1	many	-	CASRKQGGDTEAFF	TGTGCCAGCAGGAAACAGGGTGGAGACACTGAAGCTTTCTTT
TRBV6-5	TRBJ1-2	many	TRBD1	CASSYQRTGNYGYTF	TGTGCCAGCAGTTACCAAAGGACAGGAAACTATGGCTACACCTTC
TRBV2	TRBJ1-5	-	TRBD1	CASSVTGIEYNEQFF	TGTGCCAGCAGCGTGACAGGGATTGAGTACAATGAGCAGTTTTTC
TRBV7-2	TRBJ1-2	-	-	CASSSKSPYCYYIF	TGTGCCAGCAGCTCAAAGTCGCCCTATTGCTACTACATCTTC
TRBV2	TRBJ2-7	once	TRBD1	CASSEEQGGTGEQYF	TGTGCCAGCAGTGAAGAACAGGGGGGAACCGGGGAGCAGTACTTT
TRBV15	TRBJ1-5	-	-	CATSRDPGGMRQPQHF	TGTGCCACCAGCAGAGATCCGGGGGGAATGAGGCAGCCCCAGCATTTT
TRBV10-3	TRBJ2-3	-	-	CAISYLGVDGQAF	TGTGCCATCAGTTACTTGGGGGTTGATGGCCAGGCTTTC
TRBV19	TRBJ1-2	-	-	CASTEAVIDGYTF	TGTGCCAGTACCGAAGCCGTGATCGATGGCTACACCTTC
TRBV10-3	TRBJ2-1	few	TRBD1	CATTGGINNEQFF	TGTGCCACGACAGGGGGCATAAACAATGAGCAGTTCTTC
TRBV19	TRBJ1-1	-	-	CASSSSDRNTEAFF	TGTGCCAGTAGTAGCTCGGACAGAAACACTGAAGCTTTCTTT
TRBV7-2	TRBJ2-3	-	-	CASSLAVASREQYF	TGTGCCAGCAGCTTAGCAGTAGCGTCCCGGGAGCAGTATTTT
TRBV10-3	TRBJ2-3	-	TRBD2	CAIGGGGLAGPTGTQYF	TGTGCCATCGGTGGAGGCGGACTAGCGGGACCCACAGGTACGCAGTATTTT
TRBV19	TRBJ1-2	-	-	CASSRQGGGNTF	TGTGCCAGTAGTCGGCAGGGAGGTGGAAACACCTTC
TRBV9	TRBJ2-5	-	-	CASSEAAQSAWAPETQYF	TGTGCCAGCAGCGAAGCGGCACAGAGTGCCTGGGCGCCTGAGACCCAGTACTTC
TRBV29-1	TRBJ2-1	many	-	CSAHHSGYNEQFF	TGCAGCGCGCACCATTCAGGGTACAATGAGCAGTTCTTC
TRBV11-1	TRBJ2-5	many	-	CASSLDSEETQYF	TGTGCCAGCAGCTTAGACAGTGAAGAGACCCAGTACTTC
TRBV10-3	TRBJ2-3	-	TRBD2	CATGAGGRSDTQYF	TGTGCCACGGGGGCGGGGGGCAGATCAGATACGCAGTATTTT
TRBV5-1	TRBJ1-4	-	-	CASSLAGQGGEKLFF	TGCGCCAGCAGCCTCGCGGGGCAGGGAGGCGAAAAACTGTTTTTT
TRBV10-2	TRBJ2-6	-	-	CASTRGGGVAGANVFAF	TGCGCCAGCACGAGGGGGGGGGGAGTCGCAGGGGCCAACGTCTTCGCTTTC
TRBV7-2	TRBJ2-7	many	-	CASSLRPTGTRGYEQYF	TGTGCCAGCAGCTTAAGGCCAACAGGGACGAGGGGCTACGAGCAGTACTTC
TRBV19	TRBJ1-5	many	TRBD1	CASIRDRDSNQPQHF	TGTGCCAGTATCAGGGACAGGGATAGCAATCAGCCCCAGCATTTT
TRBV11-3	TRBJ2-2	-	-	CASSLGGGTANTGELFF	TGTGCCAGCAGCTTAGGGGGGGGGACAGCCAACACCGGGGAGCTGTTTTTT
TRBV4-3	TRBJ1-5	-	TRBD1	CASGTGNQPQHF	TGCGCCAGCGGGACAGGGAATCAGCCCCAGCATTTT
TRBV9	TRBJ2-1	many	-	CASRITSPSRFF	TGTGCCAGCAGAATAACCAGCCCTAGTCGGTTCTTC
TRBV5-1	TRBJ2-7	-	-	CASSLNNYGYEQYF	TGCGCCAGCAGCCTGAATAACTATGGCTACGAGCAGTACTTC
TRBV10-3	TRBJ1-6	-	-	CASGHGESTIHF	TGTGCCTCAGGACATGGTGAATCCACCATCCACTTT
TRBV7-9	TRBJ2-7	-	TRBD2	CASSLVAGDPVKQYF	TGTGCCAGCAGCTTAGTCGCGGGGGATCCGGTTAAGCAGTACTTC
TRBV10-3	TRBJ1-6	once	-	CATGSNSPLHF	TGTGCCACCGGGTCGAATTCACCCCTCCACTTT
TRBV20-1	TRBJ2-1	many	-	CSARVSSPSPHFRSYNEQFF	TGCAGTGCTAGGGTTAGTTCTCCCAGCCCTCATTTCCGCTCCTACAATGAGCAGTTCTTC
TRBV9	TRBJ1-3	-	-	CASSAQISGNTIYF	TGTGCCAGCAGCGCCCAAATCTCTGGAAACACCATATATTTT